Presented here are 3 T cell receptor beta chains from one specimen sequenced in a study of cytomegalovirus exposure and HLA in healthy donors. Using immunoSEQ multiplex PCR, the repertoire was profiled, and TCRdb retains in-frame clones only, with some absent. The repertoire holds 150,000 to 200,000 clones, with 80% to 85% as singletons. Sequenced sample: PBMCs. All receptors derive from a woman aged 18-30 years in good health and CMV-seropositive.

V usage is TRBV5-6 and J usage is TRBJ2-3; tentative D call: TRBD2 (6 bases). The germline V gene has CDR1 SGHDT and CDR2 YYEEEE. V was trimmed by 4 bases and J by 4 bases, leaving 10 bases between them. This CDR3 contains 13 residues. The chain's CDR3 is CASSRRAADTQYF. In DNA, the CDR3 is TGTGCCAGCAGCCGGAGGGCCGCAGATACGCAGTATTTT.

The V call is TRBV7-2, the J call TRBJ2-5; D is undetermined. The CDR3 totals 14 residues. V was shortened by 1 base and J by 2 bases, with 8 bases between the two germline ends. Per the germline V gene, CDR1 is SGHTA and CDR2 is FQGNSA. The CDR3 loop reads CASSLVGSQETQYF. Written as DNA, the CDR3 is TGTGCCAGCAGCTTAGTTGGCAGTCAAGAGACCCAGTACTTC.

There are a few counts of this clone. The chain carries TRBV25-1 and TRBJ1-2; no firm D call. The CDR3 is 11 residues long. V lost 3 bases and J lost 8, with 7 bases in between. Germline CDR1 is MGHDK and CDR2 is SYGVNS. The CDR3 is CASSDLVGYTF. The CDR3 DNA reads TGTGCCAGCAGTGATCTTGTCGGCTACACCTTC.